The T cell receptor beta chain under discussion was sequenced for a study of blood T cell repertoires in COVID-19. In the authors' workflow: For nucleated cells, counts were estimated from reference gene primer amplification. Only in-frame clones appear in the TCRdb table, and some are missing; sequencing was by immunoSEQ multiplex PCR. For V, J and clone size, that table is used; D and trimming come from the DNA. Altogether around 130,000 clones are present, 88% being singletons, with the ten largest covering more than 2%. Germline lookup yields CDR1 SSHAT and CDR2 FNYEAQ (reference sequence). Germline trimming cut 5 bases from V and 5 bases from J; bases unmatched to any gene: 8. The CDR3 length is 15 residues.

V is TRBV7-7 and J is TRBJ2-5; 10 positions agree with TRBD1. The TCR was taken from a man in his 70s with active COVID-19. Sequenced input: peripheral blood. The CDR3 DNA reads TGTGCCAGCAGCCCTAAGGGGACAGGGGTGGAGACCCAGTACTTC. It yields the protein CASSPKGTGVETQYF.